This T cell receptor (beta chain) comes out of a study of regulatory T cells in long-lasting Graves disease. Study-wide findings and caveats: Favored gene segments in persistent disease were TRBV28, TRBJ1-2 and TRBJ2-5. Examination was confined to peripheral blood, excluding thyroid tissue.

The CDR3 length is 17 residues. CDR1 and CDR2 (germline): DFQATT, SNEGSKA (reference sequence). V shed 2 bases and J 0 bases; nucleotides not matched to a gene: 12. This clonotype was detected a few times. Antigen: not known. Arm-PCR of CDR3 regions and iRepertoire HTBI primers were used to build TCR beta libraries. TCRdb re-derived calls from the multiplex PCR reads in MiXCR, one entry per CDR3 protein. The sample consists of about 540,000 distinct CDR3 sequences, 13% of them appearing once. The time point denotes: newly diagnosed GD, antithyroid drugs for less than 3 months. Following extraction of RNA from PBMCs, that RNA was used to make the TCR library. An endocrinology department in Xi'an, China, recruited the patients. These data were likewise used in another study, on T cells in Graves' hyperthyroidism and ophthalmopathy. This second study says: Diagnosis of hyperthyroidism was new in patients aged 18 to 65, and its duration was under 2 months.

Source: peripheral blood mononuclear cells (PBMCs), taken at new diagnosis, from a patient treated with antithyroid drugs. The clonotype comes from a man aged 30 to 39 with Graves disease. The rearrangement uses TRBV20-1 and TRBJ2-7; 8 bases are shared with TRBD1. The CDR3 is CSARSMGQARFSYEQYF. The DNA of the CDR3 is TGCAGTGCTAGATCCATGGGACAGGCCCGATTCTCCTACGAGCAGTACTTC.